This TCR beta chain was recorded in a study of CD8 T cells in Susac syndrome (dated by TCRdb to between 2019 and 2020). Concerning the study at large: Whether CD8+ T cell activation and differentiation in Susac syndrome was antigen driven was tested using repertoire sequencing. The study compared CD8+ T cell repertoire clonality among 12 healthy donors, roughly 14 Susac syndrome patients and 15 or so multiple sclerosis patients. Study-wide findings and limitations: The number of individuals in the TCR sequencing and HLA analysis was acknowledged as relatively small.

From the germline V gene, CDR1 is SGDLS and CDR2 is YYNGEE. From its cysteine to its phenylalanine, the CDR3 spans 16 amino acids. The sequence is cut down to CDR3 DNA, 48 bases in frame from base 1. V has 4 bases trimmed and J has 2 bases trimmed; junction bases matching no gene number 10. RNA was extracted using the RNeasy kit, and about 0.5 to 1 ug of the RNA was reverse transcribed with random hexamers. The immunoSEQ multiplex PCR assay, covering 54 Vbeta and 13 Jbeta segments, was used to amplify TCR beta CDR3 regions. PCR amplification bias was corrected using a synthetic template baseline for primer optimization and computational correction. From the authors' description of their analysis: Reads were assigned to V, D and J genes according to IMGT and analyzed in immunoSEQ Analyzer, with only productive sequences retained. Clonality was computed as one minus Shannon entropy normalized by log2 of the number of productive unique sequences. For each patient and control, public and private clones were evaluated within the 100 most prevalent clones. Susac-specific clones were defined as absent from healthy and MS cohorts, about 1,100 published viral clones and other ImmuneACCESS disease sequences. Using fastp at Q25 and MiXCR, TCRdb reprocessed the public reads and kept productive beta chains. Each CDR3 protein appears once, grouped with its most common genes and DNA. TCRdb's processing, not the study's, gives the V and J calls here. The table for this sample lists 250,000 to 300,000 distinct CDR3 sequences; roughly 81% of them were counted only once. The ten top clones hold 0.11% of the sample.

Peripheral blood CD8+ and CD4+ T cells from healthy donors, Susac syndrome patients and multiple sclerosis patients were profiled by high-throughput TCR beta sequencing. Treatment-naive patients with stable or active relapsing-remitting disease fulfilling revised McDonald criteria were used as multiple sclerosis controls. Bulk CD8+ and CD4+ T cells were purified magnetically by negative isolation, whereas CD8+ TEMRA cells were enriched by FACS. Blood was drawn into EDTA tubes, processed within 24 hours, and PBMCs were isolated by density gradient centrifugation. PBMCs intended for TCR sequencing were cryopreserved in liquid nitrogen and were subsequently thawed in a 37 degrees C water bath. A purity of at least 90% was achieved for sorted or isolated CD4+, CD8+ and CD8+ TEMRA cells. In regard to this clonotype: Its antigen specificity is not known. Base qualities are not recorded, but no much larger clone differs from it by a single base.

The sample was CD8+ T cells from PBMCs. The sequence is built from TRBV9 and TRBJ2-3, with 7 central nucleotides matching TRBD1. This TCR was recovered from a human donor with multiple sclerosis. The sequenced DNA: TGTGCCAGCAGCCAGAGGGACAGCGGCGTCACAGATACGCAGTATTTT. It specifies CASSQRDSGVTDTQYF.